A single sample is the source of the 27 T cell receptor beta chains below, sequenced in a study of blood T cell repertoires in COVID-19. TCRdb's table, derived via immunoSEQ multiplex PCR, lists solely in-frame clones and lacks some. In the table there are more than 200,000 clones, 85% to 90% of which are singletons. The sample consisted of PBMCs or T cells enriched from blood (not recorded which). Every receptor here comes from a woman in her 30s who had recovered from COVID-19.

This sequence joins TRBV30 and TRBJ2-7; 12 nucleotides match TRBD2. CDR1 and CDR2 (germline): GTSNPN, SVGIG (reference sequence). V was clipped by 5 bases and J by 5 bases; unmatched bases: 4. CDR3 length: 13 amino acids. DNA of the CDR3: TGTGCCTGGTCTAGCGGGAGGGCCCACGAGCAGTACTTC. It is translated as CAWSSGRAHEQYF.

The V call is TRBV3-1 (or the pseudogene TRBV3-2), the J call TRBJ2-3; tentative D call: TRBD2 (5 bases). Between the trimmed V and J ends, which lost 4 bases and 6 bases, there was a span of 11 bases. CDR1 and CDR2 (germline): LGHDT, YNNKEL (reference sequence). The CDR3 extends over 13 amino acids. DNA of the CDR3: TGTGCCAGCAGCCCCCGAGGGCTCGATACGCAGTATTTT. Translation gives CASSPRGLDTQYF.

V usage is TRBV9 and J usage is TRBJ2-7; weak D call: TRBD1 (5 bases). The CDR3 runs 16 residues. V was clipped by 0 bases and J by 0 bases, with 13 bases between them. Germline CDR1 SGDLS, CDR2 YYNGEE. CDR3 sequence (DNA): TGTGCCAGCAGCGTAGGGCCCGGACAAAGCTCCTACGAGCAGTACTTC. Its translation: CASSVGPGQSSYEQYF.

This sequence joins TRBV6-1 and TRBJ2-7; weak D call: TRBD2 (5 bases). The V gene lost 3 bases and the J gene lost 1 base, with 13 bases spanning the gap. Germline CDR1 and CDR2: MNHNS and SASEGT. This CDR3 comprises 15 residues. DNA of the CDR3: TGTGCCAGCAGTGACCATTTCGGGGAATCCTACGAGCAGTACTTC. The encoded protein is CASSDHFGESYEQYF.

The chain uses TRBV27 and TRBJ2-5, with D tentatively TRBD1 (5 bases). Germline V gives CDR1 MNHEY, CDR2 SMNVEV (reference sequence). This CDR3 has 14 amino acids. Between the trimmed V and J ends, which lost 0 bases and 3 bases, there was a span of 8 bases. The CDR3 DNA reads as TGTGCCAGCAGTTTATCGTTCAGGGAAGAGACCCAGTACTTC. Its translation: CASSLSFREETQYF.

This clone was seen once. The genes are TRBV6-2 or TRBV6-3 and TRBJ1-4; D might be TRBD1 (5 bases). Germline V CDR1 and CDR2: MNHEY, SVGEGT. The CDR3 is 19 amino acids. V was pared by 0 bases and J by 5 bases, with 22 bases between. As DNA, the CDR3 is TGTGCCAGCAGTTACTCCGGCTCGTCAAGACGGGGGAGCAATGAAAAACTGTTTTTT. Residues: CASSYSGSSRRGSNEKLFF.

This clone was counted once. Written as DNA, the CDR3 is TGCGCCAGCAGCCAAGTAGGGGGATTGGCCACTGAAGCTTTCTTT. Translation: CASSQVGGLATEAFF. This rearrangement joins TRBV4-1 to TRBJ1-1; a weak D match, TRBD1 (6 bases). Trimming cost V 1 base and J 4 bases, with 13 bases left between them. Germline V gives CDR1 MGHRA, CDR2 YSYEKL. The CDR3 length is 15 residues.

The rearrangement uses TRBV28 and TRBJ1-1; D remains ambiguous. In germline, CDR1 is MDHEN, CDR2 SYDVKM. V was pared by 4 bases and J by 5 bases, with 11 bases between. This CDR3 is built from 13 residues. The CDR3: CASSSGEGTEAFF. The CDR3 nucleotides are TGTGCCAGCAGTTCCGGGGAAGGGACTGAAGCTTTCTTT.

The chain is built from TRBV5-6 and TRBJ1-2; TRBD1 might be the D (6 bases). The CDR3 is 13 amino acids. V dropped 4 bases and J dropped 4 bases, with 11 bases sitting between them. Per germline, CDR1 SGHDT and CDR2 YYEEEE. CDR3 in DNA: TGTGCCAGCAGCCCCGGGGGGGCCTATGGCTACACCTTC. Its translation is CASSPGGAYGYTF.

This clone was recorded once. The chain links TRBV7-3 to TRBJ2-1; tentative D call: TRBD2 (6 bases). Germline CDR1 reads SGHTA; CDR2 reads FQGTGA. V shed 4 bases and J shed 7 bases, with 17 bases lying between them. The CDR3 runs to 15 residues. CDR3 DNA sequence: TGTGCCAGCAGCTCCTCCGTTAAGCGGGCAAATGAGCAGTTCTTC. As protein: CASSSSVKRANEQFF. The variable domain in full, completed from reference TRBV7-3 and TRBJ2-1, reads GAGVSQTPSNKVTEKGKYVELRCDPISGHTALYWYRQSLGQGPEFLIYFQGTGAADDSGLPNDRFFAVRPEGSVSTLKIQRTERGDSAVYLCASSSSVKRANEQFFGPGTRLTVL.

This clone has just one count. The chain carries TRBV4-2 and TRBJ1-3; maybe TRBD1 (5 bases). Germline V gene lookup returns CDR1 LGHNA and CDR2 YNFKEQ. Trimming removed 2 bases at V and 5 bases at J, with 25 bases between. This CDR3 is 19 amino acids long. The DNA for the CDR3 is TGTGCCAGCAGCCAACGGCAGAAGCAGGGAGGCGTGGGTCGAAACACCATATATTTT. As protein: CASSQRQKQGGVGRNTIYF.

This clone came up once. This sequence joins TRBV3-1 (or the pseudogene TRBV3-2) and TRBJ2-1; weak D call: TRBD2 (5 bases). CDR3 length: 17 amino acids. V was cut by 0 bases and J by 1 base, with 13 bases left in between. Germline V gene sequence: CDR1 LGHDT, CDR2 YNNKEL (reference sequence). The CDR3 coding sequence is TGTGCCAGCAGCCAAGATCGGGTAGCGAATTCCTACAATGAGCAGTTCTTC. Protein: CASSQDRVANSYNEQFF.

The chain joins TRBV27 to TRBJ1-6; no clear D. V lost 5 bases and J 3 bases, leaving 5 bases between the germline ends. The CDR3 extends over 13 amino acids. The germline CDR1 and CDR2 sequences are MNHEY and SMNVEV (reference sequence). The CDR3 nucleotides read TGTGCCAGCAGTCCGTACTATAATTCACCCCTCCACTTT. It codes for CASSPYYNSPLHF.

This chain joins TRBV14 and TRBJ1-2, with 7 bases lining up with TRBD1. Germline V lookup: CDR1 SGHDN, CDR2 FVKESK. This CDR3 contains 12 residues. Trimming cost V 4 bases and J 8 bases; bases outside gene matches: 4. This CDR3 is CASSLDRVGYTF. The CDR3 DNA sequence: TGTGCCAGCAGCCTTGACAGGGTCGGCTACACCTTC.

The J gene is TRBJ1-1, the V gene TRBV30; D may be TRBD1 (5 bases). CDR3 length: 12 amino acids. The V end was cut by 8 bases, the J end by 1 base, with 11 bases between. CDR1 and CDR2 from the germline V gene are GTSNPN and SVGIG (reference sequence). CDR3 nucleotide sequence: TGTGCCGGAGGGGTAGAGAACACTGAAGCTTTCTTT. It translates to CAGGVENTEAFF.

The genes are TRBV12-3 or TRBV12-4 and TRBJ2-1; the D is unclear. The CDR3 covers 13 residues. V was trimmed by 5 bases and J by 4 bases, leaving 9 bases between them. This CDR3 reads CASSDLGYNEQFF. CDR3 bases: TGTGCCAGCAGTGACCTAGGTTACAATGAGCAGTTCTTC.

As concerns this clone: This CDR3 is also generated by other DNA sequences in the sample. The chain has TRBV6-5 and TRBJ1-5, with D maybe TRBD1 (6 bases). The CDR3 extends over 14 amino acids. Trimming stripped 6 bases from V and 1 base from J, with 10 bases between. Germline V gives CDR1 MNHEY, CDR2 SVGAGI. CDR3 region: CASSRTGSNQPQHF. Written as DNA, the CDR3 is TGTGCCAGCAGCCGAACAGGGAGCAATCAGCCCCAGCATTTT.

The genes are TRBV4-2 and TRBJ2-1, with 9 bases aligning to TRBD2. The CDR3 has 18 residues. CDR1 is LGHNA, CDR2 YNFKEQ, per germline. J was trimmed by 0 bases and V by 1 base; bases with no gene match: 7. The CDR3 loop is CASSQGGLAGSSYNEQFF. The CDR3, as DNA: TGTGCCAGCAGCCAAGGGGGGCTAGCGGGATCCTCCTACAATGAGCAGTTCTTC.

The rearrangement links TRBV19 to TRBJ1-5, with 11 bases that match TRBD1. This CDR3 contains 15 residues. J gave up 8 bases and V 4 bases, and 7 bases lay outside the gene matches. CDR1 is LNHDA, CDR2 SQIVND, per germline (reference sequence). The CDR3 coding sequence is TGTGCCAGTAGTAAGGGACAGGGGGGTTCAGAGCCCCAGCATTTT. Translation gives CASSKGQGGSEPQHF. Looking up the rest from reference TRBV19 and TRBJ1-5 gives the full variable domain: DGGITQSPKYLFRKEGQNVTLSCEQNLNHDAMYWYRQDPGQGLRLIYYSQIVNDFQKGDIAEGYSVSREKKESFPLTVTSAQKNPTAFYLCASSKGQGGSEPQHFGDGTRLSIL.

This chain uses TRBV28 with TRBJ2-1, with 9 bases lining up with TRBD2. The germline gives CDR1 MDHEN, CDR2 SYDVKM. V was clipped by 0 bases and J by 4 bases; unmatched bases: 13. The CDR3 extends over 19 amino acids. CDR3 protein: CASSLWPEREVSGYNEQFF. CDR3 coding DNA: TGTGCCAGCAGTTTATGGCCCGAGCGGGAGGTAAGCGGGTACAATGAGCAGTTCTTC.

This chain links TRBV7-8 with TRBJ1-2; 9 nucleotides line up with TRBD1. This CDR3 spans 18 amino acids. Trimming removed 5 bases from V and 10 bases from J; junction bases left unmatched: 23. Per germline, CDR1 SGHVS and CDR2 FQNEAQ. The CDR3 reads CASSDSRTGDRIGSFYTF. CDR3 sequence (DNA): TGTGCCAGCAGCGATAGTAGGACAGGGGATAGGATAGGGTCCTTCTACACCTTC.

This chain uses TRBV5-1 with TRBJ2-7; possibly TRBD1 for D (6 bases). The V gene lost 0 bases and the J gene lost 5 bases, with 9 bases spanning the gap. Germline V gene data show CDR1 as SGHRS and CDR2 as YFSETQ. This CDR3 region has 13 residues. The CDR3 loop is CASSLAPGDEQYF. CDR3 DNA: TGCGCCAGCAGCTTGGCGCCAGGGGACGAGCAGTACTTC.

The chain is built from TRBV10-3 and TRBJ2-1, with D possibly TRBD2 on 6 matching bases. V lost 10 bases and J lost 4, with 17 bases in between. This CDR3 is built from 14 residues. Germline V gene lookup returns CDR1 ENHRY and CDR2 SYGVKD. CDR3 protein: CATRTGGDYNEQFF. Written as DNA, the CDR3 is TGTGCCACCCGTACAGGCGGGGATTACAATGAGCAGTTCTTC.

Worth noting for this clone: Distinct nucleotide sequences in the sample also encode this CDR3. The rearrangement uses TRBV29-1 and TRBJ1-1; D gene uncertain. The CDR3 is 11 amino acids. The ends were cut back, 4 bases at V and 1 base at J, with 4 bases in the middle. CDR1 is SQVTM and CDR2 is ANQGSEA in the germline V gene. CDR3 coding DNA: TGCAGCGTTGGACAGAACACTGAAGCTTTCTTT. Protein product: CSVGQNTEAFF.

The rearrangement joins TRBV7-8 to TRBJ2-5; 9 nucleotides agree with TRBD1. J gave up 7 bases and V 5 bases, and 8 bases lay outside the gene matches. Germline CDR1 is SGHVS and CDR2 is FQNEAQ. The CDR3 is 14 residues long. For the CDR3, the DNA is TGTGCCAGCAGCGCACCCCGACAGGGGGGGACCCAGTACTTC. Amino acid sequence: CASSAPRQGGTQYF. The complete variable domain, with remaining parts taken from reference TRBV7-8 and TRBJ2-5, reads GAGVSQSPRYKVAKRGQDVALRCDPISGHVSLFWYQQALGQGPEFLTYFQNEAQLDKSGLPSDRFFAERPEGSVSTLKIQRTQQEDSAVYLCASSAPRQGGTQYFGPGTRLLVL.

This chain links TRBV24-1 with TRBJ2-3, with D unclear. The CDR3 sequence is 13 residues long. Germline V lookup: CDR1 KGHDR, CDR2 SFDVKD. V shed 5 bases and J shed 0 bases, with 5 bases lying between them. CDR3 DNA sequence: TGTGCCACCAGTGCCGGGAGCACAGATACGCAGTATTTT. Amino acid sequence: CATSAGSTDTQYF.

The J gene is TRBJ1-1, the V gene TRBV18, with 7 bases fitting TRBD1. The CDR3 runs to 14 residues. Trimming removed 3 bases from V and 2 bases from J; junction bases left unmatched: 3. From germline, CDR1 is KGHSH and CDR2 LQKENI. The CDR3 reads CASSPRDRNTEAFF. CDR3 bases: TGTGCCAGCTCACCCCGGGACAGAAACACTGAAGCTTTCTTT.